Below, one TCR beta chain is given with its context. The same CDR3 can be traced to other DNA sequences in this sample. The data derive from a study of shared clonotypes between healthy human individuals. The protocol was immunoSEQ multiplex PCR, while the TCRdb copy is restricted to in-frame clones and leaves out a portion. The sample carries about 1.1 million clones, approximately 80% recorded once. The TCR was taken from a young man in good health. Some clones in this sample may be carry-over from other donors' samples. Sequenced sample: memory CD4+ T cells from PBMCs. Subset given: CD45RA-negative fraction.

The CDR3 nucleotides read TGCGCCAGCAGCTTCTGGGGTGGAGAGACCCAGTACTTC. It encodes CASSFWGGETQYF. This chain joins TRBV5-1 and TRBJ2-5, with D hard to call. Germline V gene sequence: CDR1 SGHRS, CDR2 YFSETQ. V lost 2 bases to trimming and J lost 4 bases, with 9 bases between them. The length of the CDR3 is 13 residues.